One sample yielded the 30 T cell receptor beta chains listed below, sequenced in a study of CD8 T cells in Susac syndrome. Roughly 0.5 to 1 ug RNA was reverse transcribed with random hexamers. TCRdb recomputed calls from the immunoSEQ multiplex PCR reads with MiXCR, one row per CDR3 protein. This table has 150,000 to 200,000 distinct CDR3 sequences, around 94% appearing once. The sample taken for sequencing was CD4+ T cells from PBMCs. These receptors were collected from a human donor in good health.

This sequence joins TRBV25-1 and TRBJ2-1; the D gene could be TRBD1 or TRBD2 (5 bases each). Germline CDR1 MGHDK, CDR2 SYGVNS. V lost 6 bases to trimming and J lost 4 bases, with 13 bases between them. The CDR3 runs to 14 residues. CDR3 DNA sequence: TGTGCCAGCAGGGGGGACGGGGAATACAATGAGCAGTTCTTC. As protein: CASRGDGEYNEQFF. Supplemented by reference TRBV25-1 and TRBJ2-1, the full variable domain reads EADIYQTPRYLVIGTGKKITLECSQTMGHDKMYWYQQDPGMELHLIHYSYGVNSTEKGDLSSESTVSRIRTEHFPLTLESARPSHTSQYLCASRGDGEYNEQFFGPGTRLTVL.

The rearrangement joins TRBV29-1 to TRBJ1-1, with D possibly TRBD1 on 5 matching bases. V was trimmed by 2 bases and J by 0 bases, leaving 7 bases between them. This CDR3 has 13 residues. Per germline, CDR1 SQVTM and CDR2 ANQGSEA. CDR3 sequence reads: CSVERQMNTEAFF. The CDR3, as DNA: TGCAGCGTTGAAAGACAGATGAACACTGAAGCTTTCTTT.

The CDR3 spells CASRGEYKNIQYF. CDR3 nucleotide sequence: TGTGCCAGCAGGGGGGAGTACAAAAACATTCAGTACTTC. The J gene is TRBJ2-4, the V gene TRBV25-1; D could derive from TRBD1 or TRBD2 (5 bases each). Germline assignment: CDR1 MGHDK and CDR2 SYGVNS. The CDR3 is 13 amino acids. Trimming cost V 6 bases and J 3 bases, with 9 bases left between them.

The V call is TRBV28, the J call TRBJ2-3; 8 bases are a match to TRBD2. CDR3 length equals 15 residues. V trimming: 9 bases; J trimming: 0 bases; junction bases outside the gene matches: 8. Germline CDR1 is MDHEN and CDR2 is SYDVKM. CDR3 coding DNA: TGTGCCAGTGGTCGGGGGGGGCTGAGCACAGATACGCAGTATTTT. This gives the protein CASGRGGLSTDTQYF.

The chain's CDR3 is CASSLVGSGEQFF. CDR3 DNA sequence: TGTGCCAGCAGCTTGGTGGGATCAGGGGAGCAGTTCTTC. The gene calls are TRBV5-8 and TRBJ2-1; the D gene is possibly TRBD1 (5 bases). Germline CDR1 is SGHTS and CDR2 is YDEGEE. V dropped 0 bases and J dropped 10 bases, with 11 bases sitting between them. This CDR3 is built from 13 residues.

The genes are TRBV20-1 and TRBJ1-5; D possibly corresponds to TRBD1 (6 bases). The CDR3 runs 17 residues. Trimming removed 2 bases at V and 1 base at J, with 18 bases between. Per germline, CDR1 DFQATT and CDR2 SNEGSKA (reference sequence). This CDR3 reads CSARLEGGTGSNQPQHF. The DNA of the CDR3 is TGCAGTGCTAGATTAGAGGGGGGAACGGGAAGCAATCAGCCCCAGCATTTT.

The rearrangement joins TRBV3-1 to TRBJ1-6, with a possible D match to TRBD1 (5 bases). Germline assignment: CDR1 LGHDT and CDR2 YNNKEL (reference sequence). Trimming left V 1 base short and J 3 bases short, with 10 bases between. The CDR3 is made up of 16 amino acids. The CDR3: CASSQARVGYNSPLHF. The CDR3 DNA follows: TGTGCCAGCAGCCAAGCCAGGGTAGGCTATAATTCACCCCTCCACTTT.

This clonotype is a singleton in its sample. The chain recombines TRBV29-1 with TRBJ2-5; D gene ambiguous. V dropped 4 bases and J dropped 5 bases, with 8 bases sitting between them. Germline CDR1 reads SQVTM; CDR2 reads ANQGSEA. This CDR3 is 11 amino acids long. The CDR3 region has the DNA TGCAGCGTTGTTCCGCAGGAGACCCAGTACTTC. Translated: CSVVPQETQYF.

V is TRBV20-1 and J is TRBJ2-5; D not certain. The CDR3 length is 12 residues. V lost 3 bases, J lost 7 bases, and 12 bases lay in between. Germline V lookup: CDR1 DFQATT, CDR2 SNEGSKA (reference sequence). As DNA, the CDR3 is TGCAGTGCTAGCGCCCCGGGTGGGACCCAGTACTTC. This translates into CSASAPGGTQYF.

The chain has TRBV12-3 or TRBV12-4 and TRBJ2-1; no clear D. Trimming stripped 2 bases from V and 5 bases from J, with 4 bases between. The CDR3 covers 12 residues. In DNA form, the CDR3 reads TGTGCCAGCAGTTTACTTAACAATGAGCAGTTCTTC. This sequence encodes CASSLLNNEQFF.

Written as DNA, the CDR3 is TGTGCCAGCAGCCAAGTTATCCGGTTAGGGGGTGAGCAGTTCTTC. Residues: CASSQVIRLGGEQFF. The V and J genes are TRBV14 and TRBJ2-1, with TRBD1 as a possible D gene (6 bases). Trimming shortened V by 1 base and J by 9 bases, and 16 bases separated the two germline ends. The V gene's germline CDR1 is SGHDN and CDR2 FVKESK. This CDR3 region has 15 residues.

The chain has TRBV7-2 and TRBJ2-3, with D possibly being TRBD2 (7 bases). Germline V gene sequence: CDR1 SGHTA, CDR2 FQGNSA. V was pared by 3 bases and J by 4 bases, with 11 bases between. This CDR3 has 14 amino acids. The CDR3 DNA reads as TGTGCCAGCAGCTTGAAGGGGGGGCCAGATACGCAGTATTTT. Translation gives CASSLKGGPDTQYF.

This chain connects TRBV6-6 to TRBJ2-5; D gene unclear. The germline V and J ends were trimmed by 5 bases and 7 bases, with 11 bases remaining between them. The CDR3 is 12 amino acids. Germline V gene data show CDR1 as MNHNY and CDR2 as SVGAGI (reference sequence). As DNA, the CDR3 is TGTGCCAGCAGTACCGACATAGGGACCCAGTACTTC. Translation gives CASSTDIGTQYF.

This chain connects TRBV15 to TRBJ2-5; 16 nucleotides line up with TRBD2. J gave up 5 bases and V 0 bases, and 6 bases lay outside the gene matches. CDR1 is LNHNV, CDR2 YYDKDF, per germline (reference sequence). The CDR3 runs to 18 residues. CDR3: CATSREGLAGGQWETQYF. DNA for the CDR3: TGTGCCACCAGCAGAGAGGGACTAGCGGGGGGGCAGTGGGAGACCCAGTACTTC.

The chain couples TRBV5-1 to TRBJ2-5; a possible D gene is TRBD2 (5 bases). Per germline, CDR1 SGHRS and CDR2 YFSETQ. Trimming removed 1 base from V and 2 bases from J, with 12 bases in between. There are 15 residues in the CDR3. CDR3 bases: TGCGCCAGCAGCTTGATAGCCGGCGGGCAAGAGACCCAGTACTTC. The encoded protein is CASSLIAGGQETQYF.

The chain links TRBV24-1 to TRBJ2-2; 10 positions match TRBD1. The germline V gene encodes CDR1 KGHDR and CDR2 SFDVKD. The CDR3 is made up of 14 amino acids. V trimming: 7 bases; J trimming: 5 bases; junction bases outside the gene matches: 3. The CDR3 loop reads CATRSGQGTGELFF. CDR3 nucleotide sequence: TGTGCCACCAGATCGGGACAGGGGACCGGGGAGCTGTTTTTT.

This chain links TRBV4-2 with TRBJ1-1; D possibly corresponds to TRBD1 (6 bases). Between the trimmed V and J ends, which lost 6 bases and 3 bases, there was a span of 23 bases. Germline CDR1 and CDR2: LGHNA and YNFKEQ. The CDR3 consists of 17 residues. CDR3 nucleotides: TGTGCCAGCAGTAGCAGGGGCGAGAACAGCGCTCACACTGAAGCTTTCTTT. As protein: CASSSRGENSAHTEAFF.

The CDR3: CATSREGANYGYTF. CDR3 coding DNA: TGTGCCACCAGCAGAGAGGGGGCCAACTATGGCTACACCTTC. The V and J genes are TRBV15 and TRBJ1-2; tentative D call: TRBD1 (6 bases). The CDR3 consists of 14 residues. CDR1 and CDR2 (germline): LNHNV, YYDKDF (reference sequence). Trimming took off 0 bases at V and 2 bases at J, with 7 bases between the two ends.

The gene calls are TRBV29-1 and TRBJ1-2; perhaps TRBD1 as D (5 bases). Germline CDR1 and CDR2: SQVTM and ANQGSEA. Trimming pared 3 bases from V and 7 bases from J, leaving 21 bases between. The CDR3 is 15 amino acids. The CDR3 loop is CSVDGAMAGSSGYTF. The CDR3, as DNA: TGCAGCGTTGATGGGGCAATGGCGGGTTCAAGTGGCTACACCTTC.

The J gene is TRBJ1-5, the V gene TRBV24-1; D remains unclear. There are 14 residues in the CDR3. Trimming pared 8 bases from V and 0 bases from J, leaving 10 bases between. Germline-derived CDR1 and CDR2 are KGHDR and SFDVKD. The CDR3 DNA reads as TGTGCCACCACAGGAGAGACTAGCAATCAGCCCCAGCATTTT. It yields the protein CATTGETSNQPQHF.

The genes are TRBV3-1 and TRBJ1-1; D not certain. Germline V gene sequence: CDR1 LGHDT, CDR2 YNNKEL (reference sequence). This CDR3 spans 14 amino acids. V was shortened by 4 bases and J by 5 bases, with 14 bases between the two germline ends. As DNA, the CDR3 is TGTGCCAGCAGCCGGATAGGGATAGTAACTGAAGCTTTCTTT. Encoded protein: CASSRIGIVTEAFF.

V and J are TRBV9 and TRBJ2-3, with TRBD1 as a possible D gene (6 bases). The germline V gene encodes CDR1 SGDLS and CDR2 YYNGEE. The CDR3 loop spans 15 amino acids. Trimming removed 5 bases from V and 4 bases from J, with 17 bases in between. The CDR3 loop is CASSPHGEGADTQYF. The DNA of the CDR3 is TGTGCCAGCAGTCCGCACGGTGAGGGGGCAGATACGCAGTATTTT.

The chain is built from TRBV4-2 and TRBJ2-5; D gene uncertain. V was trimmed by 1 base and J by 1 base, leaving 10 bases between them. Looked up from germline, CDR1 is LGHNA and CDR2 is YNFKEQ. The length of the CDR3 is 15 residues. CDR3 sequence reads: CASSQGVGRQETQYF. The CDR3 DNA is TGTGCCAGCAGCCAAGGGGTAGGGCGCCAAGAGACCCAGTACTTC.

V gene TRBV3-1 combines with J gene TRBJ1-6; 8 bases line up with TRBD1. The CDR3 is 15 amino acids. With V trimmed by 0 bases and J by 9 bases, 4 bases remained unmatched. The germline V gene encodes CDR1 LGHDT and CDR2 YNNKEL (reference sequence). The CDR3, as DNA: TGTGCCAGCAGCCAAGAGGGGACAGGATGTTCACCCCTCCACTTT. The encoded protein is CASSQEGTGCSPLHF. Variable domain in full (rest from reference TRBV3-1 and TRBJ1-6): DTAVSQTPKYLVTQMGNDKSIKCEQNLGHDTMYWYKQDSKKFLKIMFSYNNKELIINETVPNRFSPKSPDKAHLNLHINSLELGDSAVYFCASSQEGTGCSPLHFGNGTRLTVT.

The gene calls are TRBV7-8 and TRBJ2-3; 10 positions agree with TRBD2. V gave up 5 bases and J gave up 0 bases; unmatched junction bases: 8. The CDR3 contains 17 residues. Germline V gene data show CDR1 as SGHVS and CDR2 as FQNEAQ. The CDR3 protein is CASSRVPGLASTDTQYF. CDR3 sequence (DNA): TGTGCCAGCAGCCGCGTCCCGGGACTAGCGAGCACAGATACGCAGTATTTT.

The chain combines TRBV10-3 with TRBJ2-3; a possible D gene is TRBD1 (6 bases). Trimming removed 8 bases from V and 6 bases from J, with 9 bases in between. The CDR3 consists of 11 residues. Germline V lookup: CDR1 ENHRY, CDR2 SYGVKD. CDR3 DNA: TGTGCCATCGGACAGACGGATACGCAGTATTTT. Its protein is CAIGQTDTQYF.

The genes are TRBV7-9 and TRBJ2-7; D ambiguous. The germline V and J ends were trimmed by 6 bases and 3 bases, with 12 bases remaining between them. Germline V gives CDR1 SEHNR, CDR2 FQNEAQ (reference sequence). The CDR3 loop spans 13 amino acids. The CDR3 nucleotides are TGTGCCAGCAGTCCCGCTTCGGGCTACGAGCAGTACTTC. It encodes CASSPASGYEQYF.

This chain uses TRBV20-1 with TRBJ2-6, with 12 bases aligning to TRBD2. The germline gives CDR1 DFQATT, CDR2 SNEGSKA (reference sequence). This CDR3 is 19 amino acids long. The ends lost 5 bases at V and 1 base at J; junction bases unmatched: 12. In DNA form, the CDR3 reads TGCAGTGCTCCCACCGGACTAGCGGGGTTCTTATCTGGGGCCAACGTCCTGACTTTC. This encodes CSAPTGLAGFLSGANVLTF.

The gene calls are TRBV15 and TRBJ2-1, with a weak D call TRBD2 (6 bases). The CDR3 contains 11 residues. Trimming cost V 3 bases and J 13 bases, with 10 bases left between them. The V gene's germline CDR1 is LNHNV and CDR2 YYDKDF (reference sequence). CDR3 sequence: CATSRGLGQFF. The CDR3 nucleotides read TGTGCCACCAGCAGGGGACTGGGACAGTTCTTC.

This rearrangement joins TRBV20-1 to TRBJ2-4; 8 nucleotides line up with TRBD2. From germline, CDR1 is DFQATT and CDR2 SNEGSKA (reference sequence). The V gene end was trimmed by 7 bases and the J gene end by 6 bases; junction bases not matched to a gene: 14. The CDR3 covers 15 residues. The DNA for the CDR3 is TGCAGTGTCGGGGCTGCGGGGGGTCTTGGAAACATTCAGTACTTC. This codes for CSVGAAGGLGNIQYF.